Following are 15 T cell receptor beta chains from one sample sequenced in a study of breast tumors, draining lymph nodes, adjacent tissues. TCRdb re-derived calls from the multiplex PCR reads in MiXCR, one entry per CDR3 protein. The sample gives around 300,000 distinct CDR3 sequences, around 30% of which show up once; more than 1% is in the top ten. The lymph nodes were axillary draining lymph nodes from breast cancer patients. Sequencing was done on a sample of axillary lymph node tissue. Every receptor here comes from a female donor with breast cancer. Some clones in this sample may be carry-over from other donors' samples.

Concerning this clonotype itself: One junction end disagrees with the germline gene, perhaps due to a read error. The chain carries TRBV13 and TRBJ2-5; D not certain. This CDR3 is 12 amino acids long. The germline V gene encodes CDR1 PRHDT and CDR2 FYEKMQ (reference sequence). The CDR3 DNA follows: TGTGCCAGCAGCCGCACACAAGGGACCCAGTACTTC. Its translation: CASSRTQGTQYF.

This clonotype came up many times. The CDR3 sequence: CSVFSGTDTQYF. The CDR3 DNA is TGCAGCGTTTTTTCTGGCACAGATACGCAGTATTTT. The V gene is TRBV29-1, the J gene TRBJ2-3; no firm D call. CDR1 SQVTM and CDR2 ANQGSEA come from the germline V gene. V gave up 5 bases and J gave up 1 base, with 7 bases separating them. The CDR3 has 12 amino acids.

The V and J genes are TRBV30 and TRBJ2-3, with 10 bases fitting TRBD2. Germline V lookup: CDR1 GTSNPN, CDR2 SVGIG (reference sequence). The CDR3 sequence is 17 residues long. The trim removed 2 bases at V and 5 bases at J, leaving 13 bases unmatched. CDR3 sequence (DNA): TGTGCCTGGAGTTGGAAACCATGGACTAGCGGAATAGATACGCAGTATTTT. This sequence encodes CAWSWKPWTSGIDTQYF.

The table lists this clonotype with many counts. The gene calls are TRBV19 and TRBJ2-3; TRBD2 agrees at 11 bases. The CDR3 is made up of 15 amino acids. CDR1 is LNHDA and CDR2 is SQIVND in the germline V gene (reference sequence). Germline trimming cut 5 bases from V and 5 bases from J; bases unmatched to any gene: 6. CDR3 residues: CASSLGLAVGDTQYF. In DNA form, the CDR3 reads TGTGCCAGTAGTTTGGGACTAGCGGTAGGAGATACGCAGTATTTT.

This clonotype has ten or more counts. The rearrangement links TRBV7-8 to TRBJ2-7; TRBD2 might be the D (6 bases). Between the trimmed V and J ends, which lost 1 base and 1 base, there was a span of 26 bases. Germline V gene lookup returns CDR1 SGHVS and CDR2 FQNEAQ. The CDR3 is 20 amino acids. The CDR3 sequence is CASSLEVVLPGRRGSYEQYF. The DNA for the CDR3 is TGTGCCAGCAGCTTAGAAGTGGTCCTTCCGGGCAGGCGGGGTTCCTACGAGCAGTACTTC.

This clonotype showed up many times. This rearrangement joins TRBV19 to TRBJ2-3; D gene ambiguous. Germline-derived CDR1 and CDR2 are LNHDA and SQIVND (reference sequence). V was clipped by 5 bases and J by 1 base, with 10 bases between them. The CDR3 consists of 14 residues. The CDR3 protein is CASSPSPGTDTQYF. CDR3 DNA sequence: TGTGCCAGTAGTCCGTCCCCGGGCACAGATACGCAGTATTTT.

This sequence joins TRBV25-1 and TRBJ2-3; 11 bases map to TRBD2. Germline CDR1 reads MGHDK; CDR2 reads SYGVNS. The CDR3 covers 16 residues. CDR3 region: CARSGVVAGGADTQYF. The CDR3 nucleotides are TGTGCTAGGTCCGGGGTCGTAGCGGGAGGGGCAGATACGCAGTATTTT.

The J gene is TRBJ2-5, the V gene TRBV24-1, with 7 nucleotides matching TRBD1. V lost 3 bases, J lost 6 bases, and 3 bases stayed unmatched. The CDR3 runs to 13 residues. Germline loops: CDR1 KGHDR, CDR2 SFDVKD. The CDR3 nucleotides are TGTGCCACCAGTGATACAGGGGTAAAGACCCAGTACTTC. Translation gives CATSDTGVKTQYF.

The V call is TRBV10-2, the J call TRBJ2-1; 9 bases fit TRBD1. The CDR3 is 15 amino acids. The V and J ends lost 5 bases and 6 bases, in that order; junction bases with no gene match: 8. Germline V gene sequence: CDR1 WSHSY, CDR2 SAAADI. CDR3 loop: CASSSRQGGRNEQFF. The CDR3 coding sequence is TGCGCCAGCAGTTCCCGACAGGGGGGACGCAATGAGCAGTTCTTC.

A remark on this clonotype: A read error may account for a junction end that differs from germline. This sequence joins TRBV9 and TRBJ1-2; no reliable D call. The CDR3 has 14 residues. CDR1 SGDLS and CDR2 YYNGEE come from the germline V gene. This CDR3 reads CASSQDLVAHGYIF. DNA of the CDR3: TGTGCCAGCAGCCAAGATCTAGTGGCCCATGGCTACATCTTC.

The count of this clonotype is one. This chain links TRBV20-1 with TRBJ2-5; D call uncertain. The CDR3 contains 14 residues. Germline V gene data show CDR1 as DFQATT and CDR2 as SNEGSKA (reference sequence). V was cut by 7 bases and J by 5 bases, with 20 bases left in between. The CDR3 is CSGLVTDPGETQYF. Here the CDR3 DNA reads TGCAGTGGTTTGGTAACAGACCCCGGGGAGACCCAGTACTTC.

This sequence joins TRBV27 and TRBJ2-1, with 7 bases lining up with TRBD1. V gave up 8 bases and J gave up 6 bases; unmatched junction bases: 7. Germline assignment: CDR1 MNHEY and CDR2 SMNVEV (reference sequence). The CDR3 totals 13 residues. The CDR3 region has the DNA TGTGCCAGCCTTCGACAGGGCAGCAATGAGCAGTTCTTC. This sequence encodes CASLRQGSNEQFF.

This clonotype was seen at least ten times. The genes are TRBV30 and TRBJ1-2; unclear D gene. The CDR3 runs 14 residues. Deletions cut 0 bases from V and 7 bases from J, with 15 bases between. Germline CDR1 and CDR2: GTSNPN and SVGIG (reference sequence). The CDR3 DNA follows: TGTGCCTGGAGTGTAAGCAGGTCCGGCCGTGGCTACACCTTC. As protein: CAWSVSRSGRGYTF.

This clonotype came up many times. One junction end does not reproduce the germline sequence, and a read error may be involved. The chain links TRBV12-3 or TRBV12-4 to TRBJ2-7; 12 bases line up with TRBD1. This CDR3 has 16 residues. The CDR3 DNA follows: TGTGCCAGCAGTCCAACCGGGGGACAGGGGGCCTATGAGCAGTACTTC. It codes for CASSPTGGQGAYEQYF.

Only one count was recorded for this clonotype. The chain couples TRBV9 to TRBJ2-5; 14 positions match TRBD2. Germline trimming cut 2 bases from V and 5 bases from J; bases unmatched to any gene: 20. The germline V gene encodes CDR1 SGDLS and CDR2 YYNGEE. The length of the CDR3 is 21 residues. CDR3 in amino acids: CASSVGPGLAGVANTGETQYF. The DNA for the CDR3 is TGTGCCAGCAGCGTCGGACCGGGACTAGCGGGGGTCGCGAACACCGGGGAGACCCAGTACTTC.